These 16 T cell receptor beta chains came from one sample sequenced in a study of cytomegalovirus exposure and HLA in healthy donors. Primers included in the PCR were 60 Vbeta and 13 Jbeta primers. Measured with immunoSEQ multiplex PCR; TCRdb has only the in-frame clones, and not every one. Of more than 150,000 clones listed, around 81% are singletons. Specimen: PBMCs. These receptors originate from a woman aged 30 to 39 in good health and CMV-seronegative.

V usage is TRBV11-2 and J usage is TRBJ2-6; D perhaps matches TRBD1 (8 bases). The CDR3 is 19 amino acids. Germline V gene data show CDR1 as SGHAT and CDR2 as FQNNGV. Trimming pared 5 bases from V and 2 bases from J, leaving 22 bases between. The CDR3 DNA follows: TGTGCCAGCAGCGCCAGGCGCACAGGGGGGGTGGCTGGGGCCAACGTCCTGACTTTC. Residues: CASSARRTGGVAGANVLTF.

The CDR3 DNA sequence: TGTGCCAGCAGTCTCCCGGGGGAGACCCAGTACTTC. Translating it yields CASSLPGETQYF. J is TRBJ2-5 and V is TRBV28; perhaps TRBD2 as D (5 bases). The CDR3 extends over 12 amino acids. CDR1 and CDR2 (germline): MDHEN, SYDVKM. Trimming removed 5 bases at V and 5 bases at J, with 9 bases between. The full variable domain, its missing parts supplied by reference TRBV28 and TRBJ2-5, is DVKVTQSSRYLVKRTGEKVFLECVQDMDHENMFWYRQDPGLGLRLIYFSYDVKMKEKGDIPEGYSVSREKKERFSLILESASTNQTSMYLCASSLPGETQYFGPGTRLLVL.

In this sample, this clone turned up once. The chain carries TRBV5-4 and TRBJ2-4; D is ambiguous. The CDR3 runs to 14 residues. The germline gives CDR1 SGHNT, CDR2 YYREEE (reference sequence). V gave up 2 bases and J gave up 0 bases, with 6 bases separating them. This CDR3 is CASSLELAKNIQYF. Written as DNA, the CDR3 is TGTGCCAGCAGCTTAGAACTAGCCAAAAACATTCAGTACTTC.

The chain is built from TRBV2 and TRBJ1-4; 7 nucleotides agree with TRBD1. After removal of 8 bases from V and 7 bases from J, the junction contained 7 bases not matched to a gene. Per the germline V gene, CDR1 is SNHLY and CDR2 is FYNNEI. CDR3 length: 13 amino acids. The CDR3 sequence is CASHGGQPEKLFF. The CDR3 nucleotides read TGTGCCAGCCATGGGGGACAGCCTGAAAAACTGTTTTTT.

J is TRBJ2-3 and V is TRBV28; 8 bases are shared with TRBD2. Germline values: CDR1 MDHEN, CDR2 SYDVKM. This CDR3 spans 16 amino acids. V trimming: 3 bases; J trimming: 2 bases; junction bases outside the gene matches: 7. In DNA, the CDR3 is TGTGCCAGCAGTTTTGGGGCGGGGGGCCTCACAGATACGCAGTATTTT. Encoded protein: CASSFGAGGLTDTQYF.

The V call is TRBV12-5, the J call TRBJ2-1; D may be TRBD1 (5 bases). The CDR3 is 16 residues long. The V end was cut by 4 bases, the J end by 6 bases, with 19 bases between. The V gene's germline CDR1 is LGHNT and CDR2 FRNRAP. The CDR3 DNA reads as TGTGCTAGTGGTTCGGTACTTAGGGGAACCTCCAATGAGCAGTTCTTC. Translation: CASGSVLRGTSNEQFF.

This chain joins TRBV5-1 and TRBJ2-3, with TRBD2 identical over 13 bases. With V trimmed by 3 bases and J by 5 bases, 0 bases remained unmatched. The CDR3 totals 14 residues. Looked up from germline, CDR1 is SGHRS and CDR2 is YFSETQ. The CDR3 sequence is CASSWTSGGDTQYF. Here the CDR3 DNA reads TGCGCCAGCAGCTGGACTAGCGGGGGAGATACGCAGTATTTT.

The chain has TRBV10-1 and TRBJ2-3; perhaps TRBD2 as D (5 bases). The V end lost 6 bases, the J end lost 1 base, and 5 bases lay between the germline ends. The CDR3 is 12 amino acids. Germline V lookup: CDR1 WNHNN, CDR2 SYGVQD (reference sequence). The CDR3 sequence: CASSGGTDTQYF. Here the CDR3 DNA reads TGCGCCAGCAGCGGGGGCACAGATACGCAGTATTTT.

The gene calls are TRBV19 and TRBJ1-6; 7 bases agree with TRBD1. V lost 3 bases and J lost 5; bases outside the gene matches: 10. Per germline, CDR1 LNHDA and CDR2 SQIVND (reference sequence). This CDR3 has 17 amino acids. CDR3 sequence: CASSIDIGTADNSPLHF. In nucleotides, the CDR3 is TGTGCCAGTAGTATTGACATTGGGACAGCTGATAATTCACCCCTCCACTTT.

Only a few counts were recorded for this clone. V and J are TRBV6-5 and TRBJ2-7; 9 bases fit TRBD1. There are 15 residues in the CDR3. The germline V gene encodes CDR1 MNHEY and CDR2 SVGAGI. V gave up 0 bases and J gave up 2 bases; unmatched junction bases: 2. CDR3 sequence: CASSYSGTGTYEQYF. The CDR3 DNA sequence: TGTGCCAGCAGTTACTCCGGGACAGGGACCTACGAGCAGTACTTC.

This chain joins TRBV27 and TRBJ1-5; 9 nucleotides line up with TRBD1. The CDR3 consists of 15 residues. Looked up from germline, CDR1 is MNHEY and CDR2 is SMNVEV (reference sequence). Trimming at V came to 6 bases and at J to 5 bases, leaving 8 bases not matched to a gene. DNA for the CDR3: TGTGCCAGCAGGATAACGGGACAGGGCCATCAGCCCCAGCATTTT. This translates into CASRITGQGHQPQHF.

The rearrangement links TRBV5-6 to TRBJ1-2, with D unresolved. Trimming shortened V by 4 bases and J by 3 bases, and 7 bases separated the two germline ends. Germline V gene sequence: CDR1 SGHDT, CDR2 YYEEEE. The CDR3 is 12 amino acids. The CDR3 region is CASSTGDYGYTF. For the CDR3, the DNA is TGTGCCAGCAGCACCGGGGACTATGGCTACACCTTC.

The chain recombines TRBV6-1 with TRBJ2-3, with D tentatively TRBD2 (6 bases). Germline V gene data show CDR1 as MNHNS and CDR2 as SASEGT. CDR3 length equals 14 residues. V was clipped by 6 bases and J by 1 base, with 11 bases between them. In nucleotides, the CDR3 is TGTGCCAGCAGACACGGCGGGGGCACAGATACGCAGTATTTT. As protein: CASRHGGGTDTQYF.

This chain uses TRBV28 with TRBJ2-5, with D possibly matching TRBD2 (6 bases). The CDR3 length is 16 residues. CDR1 and CDR2 (germline): MDHEN, SYDVKM. Trimming left V 5 bases short and J 7 bases short, with 23 bases between. CDR3 in amino acids: CASSPGEARDLGTQYF. In DNA, the CDR3 is TGTGCCAGCAGTCCGGGAGAAGCTAGGGATTTGGGGACCCAGTACTTC.

This clone appeared a few times. The gene calls are TRBV28 and TRBJ1-2, with D unclear. Germline V gene lookup returns CDR1 MDHEN and CDR2 SYDVKM. The ends were cut back, 6 bases at V and 5 bases at J, with 13 bases in the middle. This CDR3 is 13 amino acids long. In nucleotides, the CDR3 is TGTGCCAGCAGATCAGGCAGAGTTTATGGCTACACCTTC. It is translated as CASRSGRVYGYTF.

The chain employs TRBV4-1 and TRBJ2-4, with TRBD2 identical over 7 bases. V shed 3 bases, J shed 0 bases, and the junction held 17 bases outside the gene matches. CDR3 length: 20 residues. Germline CDR1 MGHRA, CDR2 YSYEKL. CDR3 protein: CASSHLRGDYNSIAKNIQYF. The CDR3 coding sequence is TGCGCCAGCAGCCACCTACGCGGGGACTACAACTCTATAGCCAAAAACATTCAGTACTTC.